This entry features one T cell receptor (beta chain) sequence. The antigen remains undetermined. The record originates from a study of OX40 agonist ivuxolimab in advanced cancers. Across the whole study: The treatment was a fully human IgG2 OX40 agonist, ivuxolimab. Earlier treatment with anti-PD-1, anti-PD-L1 or anti-CTLA-4 was permitted, and approximately 38% had received some. Study findings and constraints: Compared with CD4+, CD8+ T cells on average had more expanded clones.

Profiling relied on immunoSEQ multiplex PCR, and the TCRdb table lists in-frame clones only, not all of them. This table has around 19,000 clones, around 85% appearing once. The V end lost 5 bases, the J end lost 1 base, and 9 bases lay between the germline ends. The germline CDR1 and CDR2 sequences are MNHEY and SMNVEV (reference sequence). This CDR3 spans 14 amino acids. Cycle 7 day 1, cycle 4 day 1, and baseline were the timepoints at which blood was sampled. The source was CD4+ or CD8+ T cells sorted from blood, collected in a trial of the OX40 agonist ivuxolimab. The chain couples TRBV27 to TRBJ1-5; D not certain. The TCR sequence derives from an adult with an advanced solid tumor such as melanoma, head and neck, liver or kidney cancer. The DNA of the CDR3 is TGTGCCAGCAGTCCCCTCGTGAGCAATCAGCCCCAGCATTTT. Its translation is CASSPLVSNQPQHF.